This entry lists 14 T cell receptor beta chains sequenced from one sample in a study of blood T cell repertoires in COVID-19. Libraries were prepared by immunoSEQ multiplex PCR; TCRdb keeps only in-frame clonotypes and omits some of them. This table holds around 190,000 clones, roughly 84% found once. Sequenced sample: PBMCs or T cells enriched from blood (not recorded which). All receptors derive from a woman between 25 and 40 years old who had been exposed to COVID-19.

The J gene is TRBJ1-1, the V gene TRBV6-5; tentative D call: TRBD1 (5 bases). The germline V gene encodes CDR1 MNHEY and CDR2 SVGAGI. This CDR3 is built from 15 residues. The V end lost 0 bases, the J end lost 4 bases, and 12 bases lay between the germline ends. CDR3 protein: CASSYSPGLSTEAFF. The CDR3 coding sequence is TGTGCCAGCAGTTACTCTCCAGGGTTGAGCACTGAAGCTTTCTTT.

The chain recombines TRBV4-1 with TRBJ2-7; possible D gene TRBD2, 6 bases. The length of the CDR3 is 16 residues. Germline lookup yields CDR1 MGHRA and CDR2 YSYEKL. V was clipped by 3 bases and J by 4 bases, with 19 bases between them. In DNA form, the CDR3 reads TGCGCCAGCAGCCATGAGAACGGGGGACCCCGGTACGAGCAGTACTTC. Protein sequence: CASSHENGGPRYEQYF.

This clone turned up a few times. The chain is built from TRBV27 and TRBJ2-7, with 7 nucleotides matching TRBD2. The CDR3 totals 14 residues. Germline V gene data show CDR1 as MNHEY and CDR2 as SMNVEV (reference sequence). With 5 bases clipped from V and 3 bases from J, the junction kept 7 bases outside the gene matches. In DNA, the CDR3 is TGTGCCAGCAGTCCCCGGGACTATCGCTACGAGCAGTACTTC. Encoded protein: CASSPRDYRYEQYF.

The V call is TRBV7-9, the J call TRBJ1-2, with D uncertain. Trimming removed 5 bases from V and 3 bases from J, with 7 bases in between. This CDR3 region has 12 residues. Germline CDR1 and CDR2: SEHNR and FQNEAQ (reference sequence). For the CDR3, the DNA is TGTGCCAGCAGCATAAATCACTATGGCTACACCTTC. Its translation: CASSINHYGYTF.

This chain connects TRBV14 to TRBJ1-2; no reliable D call. V dropped 5 bases and J dropped 5 bases, with 18 bases sitting between them. The CDR3 totals 15 residues. CDR1 and CDR2 (germline): SGHDN, FVKESK. The CDR3 is CASSSQDSGGYGYTF. The CDR3 DNA reads TGTGCCAGCAGCTCGCAGGATTCCGGTGGGTATGGCTACACCTTC.

This chain links TRBV14 with TRBJ1-1; TRBD1 aligns across 9 bases. CDR3 length: 15 amino acids. Per germline, CDR1 SGHDN and CDR2 FVKESK. The junction had 5 bases not matched to a gene; V was cut back by 0 bases and J by 6 bases. Here the CDR3 reads CASSQDRTGVSEAFF. DNA for the CDR3: TGTGCCAGCAGCCAAGATAGGACAGGGGTTTCTGAAGCTTTCTTT.

The J gene is TRBJ1-2, the V gene TRBV18; D uncertain. The V end was cut by 3 bases, the J end by 4 bases, with 12 bases between. CDR3 size: 14 residues. Germline CDR1 reads KGHSH; CDR2 reads LQKENI. Here the CDR3 reads CASSPERLSYGYTF. The CDR3 DNA reads TGTGCCAGCTCACCCGAACGACTTAGCTATGGCTACACCTTC.

This chain links TRBV19 with TRBJ1-3; D is possibly TRBD1 (5 bases). Germline CDR1 reads LNHDA; CDR2 reads SQIVND (reference sequence). Trimming shortened V by 7 bases and J by 2 bases, and 9 bases separated the two germline ends. The length of the CDR3 is 13 residues. DNA of the CDR3: TGTGCCAGTACGACAGTAGCTGGAAACACCATATATTTT. Translation gives CASTTVAGNTIYF.

This clone was recorded at least ten times. The V gene is TRBV18, the J gene TRBJ1-2; 9 bases are a match to TRBD1. V gave up 6 bases and J gave up 4 bases; unmatched junction bases: 3. This CDR3 has 13 residues. Per germline, CDR1 KGHSH and CDR2 LQKENI. CDR3 sequence: CASSGQGGYGYTF. Written as DNA, the CDR3 is TGTGCCAGCTCGGGACAGGGCGGCTATGGCTACACCTTC.

V is TRBV7-9 and J is TRBJ2-7; D is undetermined. Trimming took off 0 bases at V and 6 bases at J, with 9 bases between the two ends. The CDR3 consists of 13 residues. Germline assignment: CDR1 SEHNR and CDR2 FQNEAQ (reference sequence). CDR3 region: CASSLAPPSEQYF. The CDR3 coding sequence is TGTGCCAGCAGCTTAGCGCCCCCCAGCGAGCAGTACTTC.

This clone was observed a few times. The chain links TRBV19 to TRBJ2-1, with D possibly being TRBD2 (5 bases). CDR1 is LNHDA and CDR2 is SQIVND in the germline V gene (reference sequence). V was shortened by 1 base and J by 8 bases, with 15 bases between the two germline ends. The CDR3 consists of 15 residues. Here the CDR3 reads CASSIADGEADEQFF. DNA for the CDR3: TGTGCCAGTAGTATAGCAGACGGGGAAGCCGATGAGCAGTTCTTC.

The sample holds one count of this clone. J is TRBJ2-1 and V is TRBV9; 9 bases map to TRBD2. The CDR3 extends over 18 amino acids. Per germline, CDR1 SGDLS and CDR2 YYNGEE. The V gene end was trimmed by 3 bases and the J gene end by 3 bases; junction bases not matched to a gene: 13. The CDR3 DNA is TGTGCCAGCAGCGAGCGCAGCCAGACTAGCGGCTTCTACAATGAGCAGTTCTTC. This encodes CASSERSQTSGFYNEQFF.

This chain joins TRBV10-3 and TRBJ1-2; possibly TRBD1 for D (6 bases). The CDR3 has 15 amino acids. Trimming removed 1 base from V and 7 bases from J, with 16 bases in between. Germline CDR1 and CDR2: ENHRY and SYGVKD. The CDR3 here is CAISELSGTFFGYTF. The CDR3 DNA reads TGTGCCATCAGTGAGTTGTCCGGGACATTTTTTGGCTACACCTTC.

The V gene is TRBV2, the J gene TRBJ2-3; tentatively, D is TRBD1 (6 bases). Germline assignment: CDR1 SNHLY and CDR2 FYNNEI. The length of the CDR3 is 14 residues. Deletions cut 1 base from V and 3 bases from J, with 8 bases between. CDR3 sequence: CASSEGTETDTQYF. The CDR3 region has the DNA TGTGCCAGCAGTGAAGGGACAGAAACAGATACGCAGTATTTT.